The 26 T cell receptor beta chains reported below all come from one sample, sequenced in a study of shared clonotypes between healthy human individuals. Sequenced by immunoSEQ multiplex PCR; TCRdb stores in-frame clones only, minus some. The sample lists 760,000 or so clones, 90% to 97% seen once, with less than 0.25% in the top ten. Naive CD8 cells lacked CD45RO and underwent positive selection for CCR7, leaving out terminally differentiated effector memory CD45RA+ cells. The sequencing sample was made of naive CD8+ T cells sorted from blood. These TCRs come from a man aged 30-40 years in good health.

J is TRBJ2-2 and V is TRBV9, with TRBD2 identical over 7 bases. The CDR3 has 13 residues. J lost 6 bases, V lost 6 bases, and 5 bases had no gene match. CDR1 is SGDLS, CDR2 YYNGEE, per germline. CDR3 sequence: CASKRGSAGELFF. CDR3 coding DNA: TGTGCCAGCAAGCGGGGCTCGGCCGGGGAGCTGTTTTTT.

The chain joins TRBV5-5 to TRBJ2-7; D is possibly TRBD1 (5 bases). Trimming left V 5 bases short and J 4 bases short, with 25 bases between. The CDR3 extends over 17 amino acids. Germline CDR1 and CDR2: SGHKS and YYEKEE (reference sequence). The CDR3 nucleotides read TGTGCCAGCAGGGGTCTTGACGGACGGACATCCGATTACGAGCAGTACTTC. It codes for CASRGLDGRTSDYEQYF.

CDR3 region: CASSYESSTQLPWGEQFF. In DNA, the CDR3 is TGTGCCAGTAGTTATGAATCTAGTACCCAGCTTCCCTGGGGTGAGCAGTTCTTC. This chain uses TRBV19 with TRBJ2-1; D uncertain. V gave up 5 bases and J gave up 9 bases, with 29 bases separating them. CDR1 and CDR2 (germline): LNHDA, SQIVND (reference sequence). There are 18 residues in the CDR3.

The chain recombines TRBV5-6 with TRBJ2-7; 9 positions agree with TRBD1. This CDR3 contains 15 residues. Germline loops: CDR1 SGHDT, CDR2 YYEEEE. The V and J ends lost 6 bases and 5 bases, in that order; junction bases with no gene match: 12. The chain's CDR3 is CASTEPGQGFHEQYF. The DNA for the CDR3 is TGTGCCAGCACTGAACCGGGACAGGGTTTCCACGAGCAGTACTTC.

The chain carries TRBV6-5 and TRBJ2-1; D gene ambiguous. The CDR3 length is 13 residues. Germline-derived CDR1 and CDR2 are MNHEY and SVGAGI. Trimming pared 6 bases from V and 0 bases from J, leaving 6 bases between. The chain's CDR3 is CASSTSSYNEQFF. CDR3 sequence (DNA): TGTGCCAGCAGCACGAGCTCCTACAATGAGCAGTTCTTC.

The chain combines TRBV13 with TRBJ2-3, with 9 positions matching TRBD1. Germline V gene sequence: CDR1 PRHDT, CDR2 FYEKMQ (reference sequence). This CDR3 spans 14 amino acids. With 5 bases clipped from V and 3 bases from J, the junction kept 3 bases outside the gene matches. In DNA form, the CDR3 reads TGTGCCAGCAGCCTGGGACAGGGTACAGATACGCAGTATTTT. This gives the protein CASSLGQGTDTQYF.

The gene calls are TRBV7-3 and TRBJ2-2, with D uncertain. The CDR3 consists of 15 residues. The ends were cut back, 4 bases at V and 1 base at J, with 10 bases in the middle. The V gene's germline CDR1 is SGHTA and CDR2 FQGTGA. This CDR3 is CASSSEPENTGELFF. The CDR3 DNA is TGTGCCAGCAGCTCCGAACCGGAGAACACCGGGGAGCTGTTTTTT. Looking up the rest from reference TRBV7-3 and TRBJ2-2 gives the full variable domain: GAGVSQTPSNKVTEKGKYVELRCDPISGHTALYWYRQSLGQGPEFLIYFQGTGAADDSGLPNDRFFAVRPEGSVSTLKIQRTERGDSAVYLCASSSEPENTGELFFGEGSRLTVL.

The chain has TRBV14 and TRBJ2-7; weak D call: TRBD2 (7 bases). The V end was cut by 6 bases, the J end by 6 bases, with 24 bases between. In germline, CDR1 is SGHDN, CDR2 FVKESK. The CDR3 runs 16 residues. CDR3 nucleotides: TGTGCCAGCAGGTTTTCCACAGGGTATGGGGGGGTCGAGCAGTACTTC. This translates into CASRFSTGYGGVEQYF.

This chain links TRBV27 with TRBJ2-7; unclear D gene. Germline lookup yields CDR1 MNHEY and CDR2 SMNVEV (reference sequence). Between the trimmed V and J ends, which lost 4 bases and 12 bases, there was a span of 22 bases. This CDR3 spans 14 amino acids. The CDR3 loop is CASSYRGGADRMYF. As DNA, the CDR3 is TGTGCCAGCAGTTATAGAGGTGGAGCAGATAGAATGTACTTC.

This chain connects TRBV6-5 to TRBJ2-3, with TRBD2 matching 7 bases. Germline V gene sequence: CDR1 MNHEY, CDR2 SVGAGI. The V and J ends lost 1 base and 0 bases, in that order; junction bases with no gene match: 4. The CDR3 length is 16 residues. The CDR3 spells CASSYWASGSTDTQYF. The CDR3 region has the DNA TGTGCCAGCAGTTACTGGGCTAGCGGTAGCACAGATACGCAGTATTTT.

V and J are TRBV19 and TRBJ2-1, with D unresolved. Trimming left V 1 base short and J 1 base short, with 2 bases between. This CDR3 is built from 13 residues. Per germline, CDR1 LNHDA and CDR2 SQIVND (reference sequence). In nucleotides, the CDR3 is TGTGCCAGTAGTATAGGGTCCTACAATGAGCAGTTCTTC. This gives the protein CASSIGSYNEQFF.

This clone occurred once. The V call is TRBV28, the J call TRBJ2-2, with D possibly TRBD1 on 7 matching bases. Germline CDR1 reads MDHEN; CDR2 reads SYDVKM. CDR3 size: 16 residues. V lost 6 bases to trimming and J lost 0 bases, with 14 bases between them. This CDR3 reads CASSPDRDSNTGELFF. CDR3 nucleotides: TGTGCCAGCAGCCCAGACAGGGACTCGAACACCGGGGAGCTGTTTTTT. Drawing the rest from reference TRBV28 and TRBJ2-2, the complete variable domain is DVKVTQSSRYLVKRTGEKVFLECVQDMDHENMFWYRQDPGLGLRLIYFSYDVKMKEKGDIPEGYSVSREKKERFSLILESASTNQTSMYLCASSPDRDSNTGELFFGEGSRLTVL.

The chain couples TRBV7-2 to TRBJ1-2; a possible D gene is TRBD1 (5 bases). V lost 4 bases and J lost 5, with 17 bases in between. The CDR3 extends over 15 amino acids. Germline V lookup: CDR1 SGHTA, CDR2 FQGNSA. CDR3 DNA sequence: TGTGCCAGCAGCTCCCAGGGCAACGGAAGATATGGCTACACCTTC. Protein: CASSSQGNGRYGYTF. The whole variable domain, filled in from reference TRBV7-2 and TRBJ1-2, reads GAGVSQSPSNKVTEKGKDVELRCDPISGHTALYWYRQSLGQGLEFLIYFQGNSAPDKSGLPSDRFSAERTGGSVSTLTIQRTQQEDSAVYLCASSSQGNGRYGYTFGSGTRLTVV.

In this sample, this clone turned up once. The chain employs TRBV2 and TRBJ2-3; TRBD2 agrees at 13 bases. CDR3 length: 17 residues. The germline gives CDR1 SNHLY, CDR2 FYNNEI. Trimming cost V 7 bases and J 6 bases; bases outside gene matches: 13. The CDR3 is CASNSPGLAGVPDTQYF. The CDR3 bases are TGTGCCAGCAACTCCCCCGGACTAGCGGGAGTCCCGGATACGCAGTATTTT.

The chain joins TRBV10-3 to TRBJ2-1; D is unresolved. Trimming removed 3 bases from V and 7 bases from J, with 13 bases in between. This CDR3 region has 14 residues. Germline CDR1 ENHRY, CDR2 SYGVKD. The CDR3, as DNA: TGTGCCATCAGTGATGGCAGTCGGGCGAATGAGCAGTTCTTC. Translating it yields CAISDGSRANEQFF.

The rearrangement links TRBV5-6 to TRBJ1-1, with D maybe TRBD1 (5 bases). The V and J ends lost 0 bases and 1 base respectively, with 7 bases between them. This CDR3 region has 14 residues. The germline V gene has CDR1 SGHDT and CDR2 YYEEEE. As DNA, the CDR3 is TGTGCCAGCAGCTTGGGGGGCAAGAACACTGAAGCTTTCTTT. Protein sequence: CASSLGGKNTEAFF. The full variable domain, completed using reference TRBV5-6 and TRBJ1-1, is DAGVTQSPTHLIKTRGQQVTLRCSPKSGHDTVSWYQQALGQGPQFIFQYYEEEERQRGNFPDRFSGHQFPNYSSELNVNALLLGDSALYLCASSLGGKNTEAFFGQGTRLTVV.

The chain combines TRBV2 with TRBJ1-2, with D tentatively TRBD1 (5 bases). V was pared by 9 bases and J by 8 bases, with 19 bases between. The CDR3 is 13 residues long. Germline-derived CDR1 and CDR2 are SNHLY and FYNNEI. DNA of the CDR3: TGTGCCAGACGGGAGAGGGGTGTAGGAGGCTACACCTTC. Translating it yields CARRERGVGGYTF.

The chain joins TRBV7-9 to TRBJ2-2; 7 positions match TRBD1. Germline trimming cut 2 bases from V and 6 bases from J; bases unmatched to any gene: 9. Germline CDR1 SEHNR, CDR2 FQNEAQ (reference sequence). The CDR3 is 16 residues long. In nucleotides, the CDR3 is TGTGCCAGCAGCTTACTCATAGGGGGCGCGGCCGGGGAGCTGTTTTTT. Translating gives CASSLLIGGAAGELFF.

The rearrangement uses TRBV5-1 and TRBJ1-5; 11 bases fit TRBD1. The length of the CDR3 is 16 residues. Germline values: CDR1 SGHRS, CDR2 YFSETQ. Trimming removed 4 bases from V and 6 bases from J; junction bases left unmatched: 9. This chain's CDR3 is CASSRPGQGVGQPQHF. CDR3 bases: TGCGCCAGCAGCCGCCCGGGACAGGGGGTTGGTCAGCCCCAGCATTTT.

This chain links TRBV9 with TRBJ2-1; TRBD2 agrees at 13 bases. Germline trimming cut 2 bases from V and 1 base from J; bases unmatched to any gene: 6. This CDR3 has 18 amino acids. CDR1 SGDLS and CDR2 YYNGEE come from the germline V gene. DNA for the CDR3: TGTGCCAGCAGCGTGAAGGGACTAGCGGGATCGTCCTACAATGAGCAGTTCTTC. Encoded protein: CASSVKGLAGSSYNEQFF. Full variable domain (missing parts from reference TRBV9 and TRBJ2-1): DSGVTQTPKHLITATGQRVTLRCSPRSGDLSVYWYQQSLDQGLQFLIQYYNGEERAKGNILERFSAQQFPDLHSELNLSSLELGDSALYFCASSVKGLAGSSYNEQFFGPGTRLTVL.

Notes on this clone: Other DNA sequences from this sample encode an identical CDR3 as well. This sequence joins TRBV7-2 and TRBJ2-7; D unresolved. Germline V gene sequence: CDR1 SGHTA, CDR2 FQGNSA. CDR3 size: 12 residues. V was pared by 6 bases and J by 0 bases, with 6 bases between. The CDR3 here is CASSSSSYEQYF. DNA of the CDR3: TGTGCCAGCAGTTCAAGCTCCTACGAGCAGTACTTC.

J is TRBJ2-7 and V is TRBV29-1; D gene uncertain. V dropped 4 bases and J dropped 3 bases, with 10 bases sitting between them. This CDR3 is 12 amino acids long. The germline V gene encodes CDR1 SQVTM and CDR2 ANQGSEA. DNA for the CDR3: TGCAGCGTTGGAGGAAACGGCTACGAGCAGTACTTC. Encoded protein: CSVGGNGYEQYF.

This chain uses TRBV27 with TRBJ2-7; 11 bases are a match to TRBD1. Per the germline V gene, CDR1 is MNHEY and CDR2 is SMNVEV (reference sequence). V lost 6 bases to trimming and J lost 3 bases; unmatched junction nucleotides: 7. CDR3 length: 15 residues. The CDR3: CASRYTGTGGYEQYF. CDR3 sequence (DNA): TGTGCCAGCAGGTATACCGGGACAGGGGGCTACGAGCAGTACTTC.

The J gene is TRBJ2-7, the V gene TRBV11-2, with TRBD1 as a possible D gene (6 bases). From germline, CDR1 is SGHAT and CDR2 FQNNGV. Trimming took off 0 bases at V and 5 bases at J, with 14 bases between the two ends. The CDR3 loop spans 15 amino acids. The CDR3 region has the DNA TGTGCCAGCAGCTTAGATCGCCCAACAGGGCACGAGCAGTACTTC. It codes for CASSLDRPTGHEQYF.

As to this clone: Other DNA sequences in this sample translate to the same CDR3. The chain has TRBV7-2 and TRBJ2-1; D not resolved. V was shortened by 1 base and J by 8 bases, with 6 bases between the two germline ends. The germline gives CDR1 SGHTA, CDR2 FQGNSA. CDR3 length: 12 amino acids. The CDR3 protein is CASSLVSYEQFF. The CDR3 region has the DNA TGTGCCAGCAGCTTAGTTTCCTATGAGCAGTTCTTC. The full variable domain, in which reference TRBV7-2 and TRBJ2-1 provide the parts outside the CDR3, is GAGVSQSPSNKVTEKGKDVELRCDPISGHTALYWYRQSLGQGLEFLIYFQGNSAPDKSGLPSDRFSAERTGGSVSTLTIQRTQQEDSAVYLCASSLVSYEQFFGPGTRLTVL.

The chain uses TRBV23-1 and TRBJ2-7; 9 nucleotides agree with TRBD1. TRBV23-1 is flagged as an ORF with uncertain function. The V segment lost 0 bases and the J segment 2 bases; nucleotides outside the gene matches: 8. This CDR3 has 17 amino acids. The chain's CDR3 is CASSQSAPGQGTYEQYF. CDR3 coding DNA: TGCGCCAGCAGTCAATCCGCCCCGGGACAGGGTACCTACGAGCAGTACTTC.